The entry below gives a single TCR beta chain sequence along with its context. The antigen remains unidentified. This entry belongs to a study of shared clonotypes between healthy human individuals. General study points: Naive CD4 clonotype sharing across four donors was approximately 5%.

The V and J ends lost 2 bases and 2 bases, in that order; junction bases with no gene match: 8. This CDR3 region has 16 residues. Per the germline V gene, CDR1 is MNHNS and CDR2 is SASEGT. The table came from immunoSEQ multiplex PCR; TCRdb's copy has only in-frame clones and leaves some out. The sample holds about 1.1 million clones, 78% seen once. Sequenced sample: memory CD4+ T cells from PBMCs. Subset given: CD45RA-negative fraction. The chain joins TRBV6-1 to TRBJ1-2, with 7 bases that match TRBD1. This clonotype was sampled from a man aged 18 to 35 in good health. Some clones in this sample may be carry-over from other donors' samples. The CDR3 nucleotides read TGTGCCAGCAGTGAAAGGGGGCTGACAGGGAACTATGGCTACACCTTC. The encoded protein is CASSERGLTGNYGYTF.